This entry lists 2 T cell receptor beta chains sequenced from one sample in a study of cytomegalovirus exposure and HLA in healthy donors. PCR used 60 Vbeta primers and 13 Jbeta primers. The assay was immunoSEQ multiplex PCR, and TCRdb's table has in-frame clones only and misses some. The sample holds some 84,000 clones, around three fifths seen once. The sequenced sample was PBMCs. Source of these receptors: a woman between 35 and 50 years old in good health and CMV-seropositive.

The CDR3 DNA sequence: TGCGCCAGCAGCTTGGGGGAGGGGTATGGCTACACCTTC. Protein: CASSLGEGYGYTF. This chain uses TRBV5-1 with TRBJ1-2, with a possible D match to TRBD1 (5 bases). From germline, CDR1 is SGHRS and CDR2 YFSETQ. There are 13 residues in the CDR3. V gave up 0 bases and J gave up 5 bases, with 8 bases separating them.

The sample holds a few counts of this clone. V is TRBV29-1 and J is TRBJ2-5, with unresolved D. The CDR3 length is 11 residues. In germline, CDR1 is SQVTM, CDR2 ANQGSEA. Trimming left V 2 bases short and J 4 bases short, with 5 bases between. This CDR3 is CSVEPLETQYF. In nucleotides, the CDR3 is TGCAGCGTTGAACCTCTAGAGACCCAGTACTTC.